This T cell receptor (beta chain) was sequenced during a study of blood T cells in healthy people across ages. Overall study findings and caveats: Diversity estimates drawn from one million T cells were deemed underestimates. TCR beta diversity per million T cells fell roughly linearly with age. Whereas aged donors had fewer naive CD4+ cells, long-lived donors had more of them and higher diversity.

Sample-barcoded 5' priming and a J-beta primer mix drove a second PCR of roughly 6 to 12 cycles. TCRdb re-analysed the 5' RACE reads in MiXCR, keeping a single row per CDR3 protein. The sample yields about 1,000,000 distinct CDR3 sequences, 35% to 50% seen once. Healthy individuals of Caucasian origin from Russia, aged about 6 to 95, served as donors. A note on this clonotype: Antigen unknown.

This receptor was identified in a woman aged 60-75 years in good health. Specimen: blood.

Here the CDR3 DNA reads TGTGCCAGCAGCACTGGGGTCAGCTCTGGGGCCAACGTCCTGACTTTC. It encodes CASSTGVSSGANVLTF. V gene TRBV7-2 combines with J gene TRBJ2-6; the D is unclear. V lost 5 bases to trimming and J lost 0 bases, with 11 bases between them. CDR1 SGHTA and CDR2 FQGNSA come from the germline V gene. The CDR3 is 16 amino acids.